This T cell receptor (beta chain) was identified in a study of CXCR3-negative and CXCR3-positive naive CD8 T cells. Findings of the study overall: CXCR3-positive naive cells had more hydrophobic TRB CDR3s than CXCR3-negative naive cells. Naive CXCR3-positive and CXCR3-negative cells shared TRBV-TRBJ usage; memory cells diverged. The majority of assays used fresh PBMCs, and CXCR3 expression partially decreased after cryopreservation.

This CDR3 comprises 13 residues. Germline V gene data show CDR1 as SEHNR and CDR2 as FQNEAQ (reference sequence). This clonotype counts as medium-sized by frequency. What it binds is unknown. Researchers prepared the TRB cDNA libraries using 5' RACE with UMI labels. TCRdb derives one entry per CDR3 protein from the 5' RACE reads, leaving out DNA. The sample's table shows under 9,000 distinct CDR3 sequences. This receptor was taken from a human donor in good health. Some clones in this sample may be carry-over from other donors' samples. Material for sequencing was naive CXCR3- CD8+ T cells from blood. Regarding subset: CD45RO-CCR7+CD27+CD95- naive CD8+ T cells lacking CXCR3 (TNR3-). V gene TRBV7-9 combines with J gene TRBJ2-3; TCRdb's D call of TRBD1 is untestable without DNA. CDR3 in amino acids: CASSHAPEDTQYF.